This T cell receptor (beta chain) stems from a study of blood T cell repertoires in COVID-19. Assay: immunoSEQ multiplex PCR; the TCRdb copy retains only in-frame clones and omits some. The table includes about 170,000 clones, about 80% detected once. The CDR3 contains 13 residues. V lost 2 bases to trimming and J lost 4 bases, with 8 bases between them. The germline CDR1 and CDR2 sequences are SGHVS and FQNEAQ. This clone has only a few counts. This sequence originates from a man in his sixties or seventies with active or convalescent COVID-19. The V call is TRBV7-8, the J call TRBJ1-2, with D perhaps matching TRBD1 (6 bases). Sequences were obtained from peripheral blood. The CDR3 reads CASSLKQGYGYTF. In nucleotides, the CDR3 is TGTGCCAGCAGCTTAAAACAGGGCTATGGCTACACCTTC.